The clone carrying this T cell receptor (beta chain) was observed at least ten times. Its specificity is not known. This sample is part of a study of response to subunit inactivated influenza vaccine. Findings and caveats of the study: New T cells are recruited in small numbers by each seasonal influenza vaccination, according to the authors' suggestion.

TCRdb fed the RT-PCR reads into MiXCR, producing one record per CDR3 protein. The table records just over 300,000 distinct CDR3 sequences, 21% of them present only once. Sequencing was performed on PBMCs from blood, taken 21 months after vaccination. This TCR derives from a man aged 45 to 70 who received an inactivated influenza vaccine.

CDR3 bases: TGTGCCAGCAGTGGAGGCGGAAGTGATGTCACTGAAAAACTGTTTTTT. This gives the protein CASSGGGSDVTEKLFF. This chain uses TRBV2 with TRBJ1-4; D gene ambiguous. The CDR3 loop spans 16 amino acids. V was pared by 4 bases and J by 7 bases, with 19 bases between. Per the germline V gene, CDR1 is SNHLY and CDR2 is FYNNEI.